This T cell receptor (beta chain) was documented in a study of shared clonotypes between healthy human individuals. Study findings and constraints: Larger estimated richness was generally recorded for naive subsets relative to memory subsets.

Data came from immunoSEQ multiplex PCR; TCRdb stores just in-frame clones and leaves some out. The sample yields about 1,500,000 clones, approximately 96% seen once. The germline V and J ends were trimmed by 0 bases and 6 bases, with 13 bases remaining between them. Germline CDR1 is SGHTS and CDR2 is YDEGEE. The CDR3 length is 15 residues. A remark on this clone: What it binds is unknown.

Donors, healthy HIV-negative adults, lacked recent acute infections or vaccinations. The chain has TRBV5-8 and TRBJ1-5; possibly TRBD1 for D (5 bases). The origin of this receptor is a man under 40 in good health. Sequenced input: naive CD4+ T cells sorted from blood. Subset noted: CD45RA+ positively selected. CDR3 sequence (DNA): TGTGCCAGCAGCTTGGGGGAGGTCCAGGGTCAGCCCCAGCATTTT. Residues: CASSLGEVQGQPQHF.